The 18 T cell receptor beta chains below all came from one sample that was sequenced in a study of cytomegalovirus exposure and HLA in healthy donors. Primers for the PCR totalled 60 Vbeta and 13 Jbeta. The protocol was immunoSEQ multiplex PCR, while the TCRdb copy is restricted to in-frame clones and leaves out a portion. The table shows 75,000 to 95,000 clones, with 84% occurring only once. The sequenced material came from PBMCs. Receptors originate from a woman between 18 and 29 years old in good health and CMV-seropositive.

The rearrangement links TRBV4-1 to TRBJ2-7, with 7 bases matching TRBD2. The CDR3 sequence is 15 residues long. Germline trimming cut 2 bases from V and 0 bases from J; bases unmatched to any gene: 4. The germline V gene encodes CDR1 MGHRA and CDR2 YSYEKL. The CDR3 nucleotides are TGCGCCAGCAGCCAAATAGCGGGTGGCTCCTACGAGCAGTACTTC. It is translated as CASSQIAGGSYEQYF.

The table lists this clone with a count of one. V and J are TRBV30 and TRBJ2-1; D is possibly TRBD1 (5 bases). The CDR3 has 14 residues. Trimming stripped 2 bases from V and 4 bases from J, with 12 bases between. Germline values: CDR1 GTSNPN, CDR2 SVGIG (reference sequence). The CDR3 loop reads CAWSPVGAYNEQFF. CDR3 nucleotide sequence: TGTGCCTGGAGTCCCGTAGGGGCGTACAATGAGCAGTTCTTC.

This clone was seen a single time. The V call is TRBV30, the J call TRBJ2-7; possible D gene TRBD1, 7 bases. This CDR3 has 13 amino acids. Trimming removed 4 bases from V and 2 bases from J, with 12 bases in between. The germline V gene encodes CDR1 GTSNPN and CDR2 SVGIG (reference sequence). CDR3 sequence reads: CAWNRGGAYEQYF. In DNA, the CDR3 is TGTGCCTGGAACAGGGGAGGTGCCTACGAGCAGTACTTC.

V usage is TRBV7-9 and J usage is TRBJ2-5; D unresolved. The germline V gene encodes CDR1 SEHNR and CDR2 FQNEAQ (reference sequence). The CDR3 sequence is 14 residues long. V shed 3 bases and J shed 3 bases, with 11 bases lying between them. The CDR3 protein is CASSFSSAEETQYF. The CDR3 bases are TGTGCCAGCAGCTTTTCGTCCGCAGAAGAGACCCAGTACTTC.

This clone has only a few counts. The CDR3 DNA reads TGTGCCTGGAGTGAAGGAGCCGGGGCCAACGTCCTGACTTTC. Protein: CAWSEGAGANVLTF. This chain links TRBV30 with TRBJ2-6; no reliable D call. Germline CDR1 reads GTSNPN; CDR2 reads SVGIG (reference sequence). The CDR3 contains 14 residues. Trimming took 1 base from V and 4 from J, leaving 8 bases between them.

V and J are TRBV6-1 and TRBJ1-1, with a weak D call TRBD1 (5 bases). Germline CDR1 and CDR2: MNHNS and SASEGT. The CDR3 is 14 amino acids. Trimming cost V 6 bases and J 0 bases, with 11 bases left between them. CDR3 sequence reads: CASSRGGVNTEAFF. The CDR3 DNA follows: TGTGCCAGCAGCCGGGGCGGGGTGAACACTGAAGCTTTCTTT.

This clone has a handful of counts. The chain links TRBV28 to TRBJ2-1; TRBD2 agrees at 8 bases. Germline V CDR1 and CDR2: MDHEN, SYDVKM. V was clipped by 6 bases and J by 8 bases; unmatched bases: 12. CDR3 size: 15 residues. The CDR3 nucleotides are TGTGCCAGCAGATGGGGACCGGGACTAGACGATGAGCAGTTCTTC. This sequence encodes CASRWGPGLDDEQFF.

The rearrangement joins TRBV19 to TRBJ2-2, with 9 bases that match TRBD1. The CDR3 is 16 amino acids. Germline CDR1 LNHDA, CDR2 SQIVND (reference sequence). The V and J ends lost 3 bases and 2 bases, in that order; junction bases with no gene match: 4. DNA of the CDR3: TGTGCCAGTAGTATTTTGGACAGGGGAAACACCGGGGAGCTGTTTTTT. Translation: CASSILDRGNTGELFF.

This sequence joins TRBV10-3 and TRBJ2-3, with D maybe TRBD2 (5 bases). Deletions cut 3 bases from V and 10 bases from J, with 8 bases between. The length of the CDR3 is 11 residues. Germline-derived CDR1 and CDR2 are ENHRY and SYGVKD. The DNA for the CDR3 is TGTGCCATCAGTGACGGGGTGCCGCAGTATTTT. It is translated as CAISDGVPQYF.

The chain uses TRBV25-1 and TRBJ2-7; possible D gene TRBD1, 5 bases. The V gene lost 6 bases and the J gene lost 9 bases, with 15 bases spanning the gap. CDR3 length: 12 amino acids. Per the germline V gene, CDR1 is MGHDK and CDR2 is SYGVNS. The DNA for the CDR3 is TGTGCCAGCAGGGGTAGGGGCTTGGGGCAGTACTTC. Protein sequence: CASRGRGLGQYF.

The V and J genes are TRBV28 and TRBJ2-6; 9 nucleotides match TRBD1. This CDR3 region has 18 residues. Germline lookup yields CDR1 MDHEN and CDR2 SYDVKM. The trim removed 4 bases at V and 4 bases at J, leaving 11 bases unmatched. The CDR3 sequence: CASSYPGQGLVGANVLTF. For the CDR3, the DNA is TGTGCCAGCAGTTATCCGGGACAGGGCCTGGTAGGGGCCAACGTCCTGACTTTC. The full variable domain, rest sourced from reference TRBV28 and TRBJ2-6, is DVKVTQSSRYLVKRTGEKVFLECVQDMDHENMFWYRQDPGLGLRLIYFSYDVKMKEKGDIPEGYSVSREKKERFSLILESASTNQTSMYLCASSYPGQGLVGANVLTFGAGSRLTVL.

This clone was seen a handful of times. This sequence joins TRBV5-5 and TRBJ2-7; 12 bases fit TRBD2. V was pared by 2 bases and J by 4 bases, with 7 bases of the junction left unmatched. Germline V CDR1 and CDR2: SGHKS, YYEKEE (reference sequence). The CDR3 runs to 16 residues. The CDR3 loop is CASSLWTSGDNYEQYF. The CDR3 DNA reads TGTGCCAGCAGCTTATGGACTAGCGGGGATAATTACGAGCAGTACTTC.

The CDR3 sequence is CASSPGQNNEQFF. For the CDR3, the DNA is TGTGCCAGCAGTCCAGGACAGAACAATGAGCAGTTCTTC. The gene calls are TRBV6-5 and TRBJ2-1; a weak D match, TRBD1 (6 bases). Deletions cut 5 bases from V and 5 bases from J, with 10 bases between. Germline CDR1 is MNHEY and CDR2 is SVGAGI. The CDR3 is 13 residues long.

The chain recombines TRBV10-3 with TRBJ2-7; tentatively, D is TRBD2 (5 bases). V lost 0 bases and J 0 bases, leaving 9 bases between the germline ends. The CDR3 is 15 residues long. Per germline, CDR1 ENHRY and CDR2 SYGVKD. CDR3 residues: CAISESVGLSYEQYF. The CDR3 DNA reads as TGTGCCATCAGTGAGTCGGTAGGACTCTCCTACGAGCAGTACTTC.

This chain links TRBV15 with TRBJ1-5, with a possible D match to TRBD1 (6 bases). Between the trimmed V and J ends, which lost 8 bases and 3 bases, there was a span of 11 bases. Germline CDR1 and CDR2: LNHNV and YYDKDF (reference sequence). The CDR3 covers 13 residues. CDR3 sequence reads: CATRDTFNQPQHF. The CDR3 DNA reads TGTGCCACCCGGGACACCTTCAATCAGCCCCAGCATTTT.

The chain couples TRBV7-8 to TRBJ1-1; 10 bases map to TRBD1. The CDR3 runs to 14 residues. Trimming removed 2 bases from V and 8 bases from J; junction bases left unmatched: 5. CDR1 is SGHVS, CDR2 FQNEAQ, per germline. CDR3 in DNA: TGTGCCAGCAGCTTACGACAGGGGGCGAGGGAAGCTTTCTTT. This sequence encodes CASSLRQGAREAFF.

This clone was seen more than once but under ten times. The chain joins TRBV4-1 to TRBJ2-1, with a possible D match to TRBD2 (5 bases). Germline-derived CDR1 and CDR2 are MGHRA and YSYEKL. The ends were cut back, 1 base at V and 10 bases at J, with 11 bases in the middle. The CDR3 is 13 residues long. The CDR3 region is CASSQVLAREQFF. The CDR3 coding sequence is TGCGCCAGCAGCCAAGTTCTAGCTCGGGAGCAGTTCTTC.

V gene TRBV4-1 combines with J gene TRBJ2-1; 11 bases map to TRBD2. The CDR3 has 18 amino acids. J was trimmed by 3 bases and V by 0 bases; bases with no gene match: 7. Germline V CDR1 and CDR2: MGHRA, YSYEKL. The DNA for the CDR3 is TGCGCCAGCAGCCAAGATTTCTCCGGGACTAGCGGCTACAATGAGCAGTTCTTC. Translating it yields CASSQDFSGTSGYNEQFF.